Each of the 8 T cell receptor beta chains below was sequenced from the same sample in a study of shared clonotypes between healthy human individuals. CD45RO-negative, CCR7-positively selected cells formed the naive CD8 fraction, excluding terminally differentiated effector memory CD45RA+ cells. TCRdb's copy holds only in-frame clones and misses some; the assay was immunoSEQ multiplex PCR. The table shows approximately 810,000 clones, with 80% to 95% occurring only once. Sequenced: naive CD8+ T cells sorted from blood. All receptors come from a man between 25 and 39 years old in good health.

The V gene is TRBV6-1, the J gene TRBJ1-1, with 7 bases that match TRBD1. Trimming took 6 bases from V and 6 from J; bases not matched to a gene: 7. CDR1 is MNHNS and CDR2 is SASEGT in the germline V gene. The CDR3 has 13 amino acids. CDR3 residues: CASRPRGRSEAFF. CDR3 DNA sequence: TGTGCCAGCAGGCCCAGGGGGAGGTCTGAAGCTTTCTTT.

The chain joins TRBV7-6 to TRBJ2-2; D gene ambiguous. Germline V CDR1 and CDR2: SGHVS, FNYEAQ. The CDR3 is 13 residues long. With 1 base removed from V and 3 bases from J, the gap between germline ends came to 3 bases. CDR3 nucleotides: TGTGCCAGCAGCTTAGTTCACACCGGGGAGCTGTTTTTT. Translating gives CASSLVHTGELFF.

The chain links TRBV27 to TRBJ2-1; D unclear. The CDR3 sequence is 13 residues long. Germline CDR1 reads MNHEY; CDR2 reads SMNVEV (reference sequence). V dropped 4 bases and J dropped 9 bases, with 13 bases sitting between them. The CDR3 nucleotides are TGTGCCAGCAGTTCTTACCCAAGCTTTGAGCAGTTCTTC. Translated: CASSSYPSFEQFF.

The chain employs TRBV19 and TRBJ2-2; 7 positions match TRBD1. This CDR3 comprises 16 residues. Germline CDR1 and CDR2: LNHDA and SQIVND (reference sequence). The ends lost 1 base at V and 6 bases at J; junction bases unmatched: 8. CDR3 sequence reads: CASSIGPRGRAGELFF. The CDR3 coding sequence is TGTGCCAGTAGTATAGGGCCAAGGGGGCGCGCCGGGGAGCTGTTTTTT.

V is TRBV9 and J is TRBJ1-4; D remains unclear. V was trimmed by 1 base and J by 0 bases, leaving 1 base between them. The CDR3 sequence is 13 residues long. Germline loops: CDR1 SGDLS, CDR2 YYNGEE. CDR3 in DNA: TGTGCCAGCAGCGTAACAACTAATGAAAAACTGTTTTTT. This encodes CASSVTTNEKLFF.

This clone was counted once. The chain is built from TRBV2 and TRBJ2-1; either TRBD1 or TRBD2 may supply D (6 bases each). The germline V and J ends were trimmed by 10 bases and 5 bases, with 18 bases remaining between them. Germline lookup yields CDR1 SNHLY and CDR2 FYNNEI. This CDR3 has 14 amino acids. CDR3 nucleotide sequence: TGTGCCACCTTCCCCTCGGGGGCCCACAATGAGCAGTTCTTC. It is translated as CATFPSGAHNEQFF.

The chain is built from TRBV27 and TRBJ2-7, with 7 bases matching TRBD2. V was pared by 3 bases and J by 3 bases, with 5 bases of the junction left unmatched. The CDR3 extends over 14 amino acids. CDR1 and CDR2 from the germline V gene are MNHEY and SMNVEV (reference sequence). CDR3 in DNA: TGTGCCAGCAGTTTGGGGGGGGGAATCTACGAGCAGTACTTC. Encoded protein: CASSLGGGIYEQYF.

The chain employs TRBV9 and TRBJ1-1; the D is unclear. Trimming removed 1 base at V and 5 bases at J, with 9 bases between. This CDR3 is 13 amino acids long. Germline lookup yields CDR1 SGDLS and CDR2 YYNGEE. Written as DNA, the CDR3 is TGTGCCAGCAGCGTATCCGGGGTTACTGAAGCTTTCTTT. It codes for CASSVSGVTEAFF.